The next 24 T cell receptor beta chains were all read from a single sample in a study of blood T cell repertoires in COVID-19 (TCRdb year 2020). Library creation used the immunoSEQ multiplex PCR assay. TCRdb provides this immuneACCESS table in a form limited to in-frame rearrangements. Some clones are lacking; in checked studies, under half of them reflect an unresolved V gene, and why the rest are absent is not known. This sample holds about 210,000 clones; roughly 75% were observed only once. The top ten clonotypes cover about 7% of the sample. Sequenced input: peripheral blood. These receptors came from a woman aged 70-85 years with acute or convalescent COVID-19.

This clone was picked up one time. The rearrangement links TRBV24-1 to TRBJ2-2; 10 bases align to TRBD1. Germline values: CDR1 KGHDR, CDR2 SFDVKD. The J segment lost 3 bases and the V segment lost 3 bases, leaving 9 bases of the junction unmatched. The CDR3 has 18 amino acids. The DNA for the CDR3 is TGTGCCACCAGTGATAGCCGGGACAGGGGCGCGGACACCGGGGAGCTGTTTTTT. Translation: CATSDSRDRGADTGELFF.

The genes are TRBV2 and TRBJ1-1; 8 bases match TRBD1. Germline loops: CDR1 SNHLY, CDR2 FYNNEI. The CDR3 has 13 residues. Trimming at V came to 7 bases and at J to 4 bases, leaving 5 bases not matched to a gene. The CDR3 DNA reads as TGTGCCAGCAAGGACAGGGAGACCACTGAAGCTTTCTTT. Translated, it gives CASKDRETTEAFF.

This clone appeared once. This rearrangement joins TRBV9 to TRBJ2-1, with D possibly matching TRBD1 (5 bases). CDR3 length equals 14 residues. V was pared by 0 bases and J by 1 base, with 5 bases between. CDR1 and CDR2 from the germline V gene are SGDLS and YYNGEE. In DNA form, the CDR3 reads TGTGCCAGCAGCGTAGGACAGTCCTACAATGAGCAGTTCTTC. Amino acids: CASSVGQSYNEQFF.

The chain recombines TRBV30 with TRBJ2-2; a possible D gene is TRBD2 (5 bases). The CDR3 is 14 residues long. Between the trimmed V and J ends, which lost 5 bases and 7 bases, there was a span of 17 bases. The germline CDR1 and CDR2 sequences are GTSNPN and SVGIG (reference sequence). Here the CDR3 reads CAWRLSGEGGELFF. DNA for the CDR3: TGTGCCTGGCGGTTAAGCGGAGAAGGCGGGGAGCTGTTTTTT.

V gene TRBV7-8 combines with J gene TRBJ1-1, with D perhaps matching TRBD1 (6 bases). Trimming left V 7 bases short and J 5 bases short, with 17 bases between. The CDR3 runs 14 residues. CDR1 is SGHVS, CDR2 FQNEAQ, per germline. The chain's CDR3 is CASILTGRRTEAFF. The CDR3 DNA sequence: TGTGCCAGCATCCTTACAGGGCGAAGGACTGAAGCTTTCTTT. The variable domain in full, with the rest retrieved from reference TRBV7-8 and TRBJ1-1, is GAGVSQSPRYKVAKRGQDVALRCDPISGHVSLFWYQQALGQGPEFLTYFQNEAQLDKSGLPSDRFFAERPEGSVSTLKIQRTQQEDSAVYLCASILTGRRTEAFFGQGTRLTVV.

The CDR3 DNA reads as TGTGCCAGCAGTCTATTAGGAGGGTCAGGGCACGGAAACACCATATATTTT. Its translation is CASSLLGGSGHGNTIYF. The chain carries TRBV3-1 (or the pseudogene TRBV3-2) and TRBJ1-3, with a possible D match to TRBD1 (5 bases). The V gene lost 6 bases and the J gene lost 4 bases, with 22 bases spanning the gap. Germline V gene sequence: CDR1 LGHDT, CDR2 YNNKEL (reference sequence). The CDR3 consists of 17 residues.

The V and J genes are TRBV2 and TRBJ2-4; TRBD2 aligns across 8 bases. This CDR3 has 16 amino acids. Germline loops: CDR1 SNHLY, CDR2 FYNNEI. Trimming removed 3 bases from V and 0 bases from J; junction bases left unmatched: 4. The CDR3 DNA sequence: TGTGCCAGCAGTGATTCGGGGGGGCTAGCCAAAAACATTCAGTACTTC. This codes for CASSDSGGLAKNIQYF.

The chain employs TRBV12-3 or TRBV12-4 and TRBJ2-2, with TRBD1 as a possible D gene (6 bases). V was trimmed by 11 bases and J by 5 bases, leaving 9 bases between them. This CDR3 has 11 residues. The CDR3 spells CASRGTGELFF. The CDR3 DNA is TGTGCCTCAAGGGGGACCGGGGAGCTGTTTTTT.

V and J are TRBV11-2 and TRBJ2-2; D is perhaps TRBD1 (5 bases). The CDR3 runs to 14 residues. From germline, CDR1 is SGHAT and CDR2 FQNNGV. Trimming shortened V by 5 bases and J by 5 bases, and 12 bases separated the two germline ends. The DNA for the CDR3 is TGTGCCAGCAGCGGACGCAGGGAAACCGGGGAGCTGTTTTTT. Its translation: CASSGRRETGELFF.

The genes are TRBV2 and TRBJ1-2, with D maybe TRBD1 (5 bases). Germline CDR1 SNHLY, CDR2 FYNNEI. The CDR3 has 14 residues. V lost 5 bases and J lost 5, with 15 bases in between. The CDR3 DNA follows: TGTGCCAGCAGTTCCGGGACTTTAGGGTATGGCTACACCTTC. Its protein product is CASSSGTLGYGYTF.

J is TRBJ1-5 and V is TRBV6-2 or TRBV6-3, with D possibly TRBD1 on 5 matching bases. Germline V CDR1 and CDR2: MNHEY, SVGEGT. This CDR3 is built from 14 residues. V was pared by 0 bases and J by 4 bases, with 7 bases between. The CDR3 DNA is TGTGCCAGCAGTTACTCTGCAGGGAATCAGCCCCAGCATTTT. Translated: CASSYSAGNQPQHF.

The chain recombines TRBV16 with TRBJ2-1, with D perhaps TRBD1 (5 bases). CDR3 length: 16 residues. V was pared by 0 bases and J by 3 bases, with 12 bases between. Germline V gives CDR1 KGHSY, CDR2 FQNENV. The CDR3 DNA reads as TGTGCCAGCAGCCAATCATTAGGGGTCAACTACAATGAGCAGTTCTTC. Its translation: CASSQSLGVNYNEQFF.

This clone turned up a few times. The genes are TRBV30 and TRBJ1-6; D is perhaps TRBD1 (5 bases). Trimming stripped 2 bases from V and 8 bases from J, with 13 bases between. This CDR3 is built from 14 residues. Germline-derived CDR1 and CDR2 are GTSNPN and SVGIG (reference sequence). Here the CDR3 DNA reads TGTGCCTGGAGTCCTGGGGGGGGATATTCACCCCTCCACTTT. Amino acid sequence: CAWSPGGGYSPLHF.

The chain combines TRBV2 with TRBJ2-1; possibly TRBD2 for D (6 bases). Germline V gene sequence: CDR1 SNHLY, CDR2 FYNNEI. Deletions cut 5 bases from V and 10 bases from J, with 9 bases between. CDR3 length: 11 amino acids. The CDR3 loop reads CASSTRGEQFF. The CDR3, as DNA: TGTGCCAGCAGTACCCGGGGGGAGCAGTTCTTC.

The rearrangement links TRBV9 to TRBJ2-7; D uncertain. Trimming cost V 2 bases and J 4 bases, with 4 bases left between them. In germline, CDR1 is SGDLS, CDR2 YYNGEE. CDR3 length: 11 residues. In nucleotides, the CDR3 is TGTGCCAGCAGCGTTCGGTACGAGCAGTACGTC. Translation gives CASSVRYEQYV.

The chain couples TRBV10-1 to TRBJ2-3; TRBD2 agrees at 8 bases. CDR1 and CDR2 (germline): WNHNN, SYGVQD (reference sequence). V lost 3 bases and J lost 0; bases outside the gene matches: 8. The CDR3 contains 17 residues. The CDR3 protein is CASSEAAVAGSTDTQYF. CDR3 in DNA: TGCGCCAGCAGTGAAGCGGCAGTAGCGGGGAGCACAGATACGCAGTATTTT.

This clone was seen just once. This chain links TRBV5-1 with TRBJ1-2; 11 bases are shared with TRBD1. The CDR3 spans 14 residues. J lost 12 bases, V lost 2 bases, and 9 bases had no gene match. CDR1 and CDR2 (germline): SGHRS, YFSETQ. The CDR3 is CASSLRPGQGVDTF. The CDR3 nucleotides read TGCGCCAGCAGCTTAAGACCGGGACAGGGGGTCGACACCTTC.

The V gene is TRBV24-1, the J gene TRBJ1-4, with TRBD1 matching over 8 bases. The CDR3 is 14 amino acids. With V trimmed by 4 bases and J by 5 bases, 2 bases remained unmatched. Per germline, CDR1 KGHDR and CDR2 SFDVKD. The CDR3, as DNA: TGTGCCACCAGTGACGGACAGGGAAATGAAAAACTGTTTTTT. This sequence encodes CATSDGQGNEKLFF.

The chain carries TRBV10-1 and TRBJ2-3; D unclear. The CDR3 runs to 15 residues. Germline CDR1 WNHNN, CDR2 SYGVQD (reference sequence). With 0 bases removed from V and 2 bases from J, the gap between germline ends came to 9 bases. CDR3 sequence reads: CASSESARNTDTQYF. CDR3 nucleotide sequence: TGCGCCAGCAGTGAGTCCGCCAGGAACACAGATACGCAGTATTTT.

The chain recombines TRBV7-2 with TRBJ2-3, with a possible D match to TRBD1 (5 bases). CDR3 length: 15 residues. The V and J ends lost 2 bases and 0 bases respectively, with 9 bases between them. Looked up from germline, CDR1 is SGHTA and CDR2 is FQGNSA. In nucleotides, the CDR3 is TGTGCCAGCAGCTTATGGCAGGGCAGCACAGATACGCAGTATTTT. Translation: CASSLWQGSTDTQYF.

The sample holds a few counts of this clone. This chain connects TRBV6-5 to TRBJ1-6; 7 bases align to TRBD1. Germline V gene sequence: CDR1 MNHEY, CDR2 SVGAGI. With 6 bases clipped from V and 10 bases from J, the junction kept 6 bases outside the gene matches. The CDR3 is 13 residues long. Written as DNA, the CDR3 is TGTGCCAGCAGACAGACAGGGTACTCACCCCTCCACTTT. Translated: CASRQTGYSPLHF.

V gene TRBV10-3 combines with J gene TRBJ2-3; 9 nucleotides align to TRBD1. The trim removed 7 bases at V and 0 bases at J, leaving 5 bases unmatched. This CDR3 is built from 15 residues. In germline, CDR1 is ENHRY, CDR2 SYGVKD. The CDR3 protein is CAITPTGGSTDTQYF. The DNA of the CDR3 is TGTGCCATCACTCCGACAGGGGGGAGCACAGATACGCAGTATTTT.

The chain couples TRBV2 to TRBJ2-2; no definite D call. The CDR3 sequence is 12 residues long. The germline CDR1 and CDR2 sequences are SNHLY and FYNNEI. Deletions cut 4 bases from V and 8 bases from J, with 8 bases between. This CDR3 reads CASSGVGGELFF. The DNA of the CDR3 is TGTGCCAGCAGTGGGGTCGGGGGGGAGCTGTTTTTT. The full variable domain, in which reference TRBV2 and TRBJ2-2 provide the parts outside the CDR3, is EPEVTQTPSHQVTQMGQEVILRCVPISNHLYFYWYRQILGQKVEFLVSFYNNEISEKSEIFDDQFSVERPDGSNFTLKIRSTKLEDSAMYFCASSGVGGELFFGEGSRLTVL.

V is TRBV29-1 and J is TRBJ2-1; no clear D. Looked up from germline, CDR1 is SQVTM and CDR2 is ANQGSEA. V was pared by 4 bases and J by 5 bases, with 15 bases between. The CDR3 totals 14 residues. The CDR3 region has the DNA TGCAGCGTTGGCCACGGTCGGTTTGACAATGAGCAGTTCTTC. Residues: CSVGHGRFDNEQFF.